A single TCR beta chain is shown here with its context. This record comes from a study of T cells in localized non-small cell lung cancer. V lost 2 bases to trimming and J lost 4 bases; unmatched junction nucleotides: 8. CDR3 length equals 16 residues. Germline loops: CDR1 ENHRY, CDR2 SYGVKD. TCRdb keeps only in-frame clones here, not all; method: immunoSEQ multiplex PCR. The data contain 100,000 to 150,000 clones, approximately 88% of them seen just once; the ten biggest clones take up approximately 1.5%. The sequenced sample was peripheral blood, obtained before any cancer treatment. The sequence derives from a female donor over 55 with stage I lung adenocarcinoma. The chain joins TRBV10-3 to TRBJ1-3; 7 bases line up with TRBD1. Written as DNA, the CDR3 is TGTGCCATCAGTGAGCGGACAGGTGGGATAGGAAACACCATATATTTT. Protein sequence: CAISERTGGIGNTIYF.